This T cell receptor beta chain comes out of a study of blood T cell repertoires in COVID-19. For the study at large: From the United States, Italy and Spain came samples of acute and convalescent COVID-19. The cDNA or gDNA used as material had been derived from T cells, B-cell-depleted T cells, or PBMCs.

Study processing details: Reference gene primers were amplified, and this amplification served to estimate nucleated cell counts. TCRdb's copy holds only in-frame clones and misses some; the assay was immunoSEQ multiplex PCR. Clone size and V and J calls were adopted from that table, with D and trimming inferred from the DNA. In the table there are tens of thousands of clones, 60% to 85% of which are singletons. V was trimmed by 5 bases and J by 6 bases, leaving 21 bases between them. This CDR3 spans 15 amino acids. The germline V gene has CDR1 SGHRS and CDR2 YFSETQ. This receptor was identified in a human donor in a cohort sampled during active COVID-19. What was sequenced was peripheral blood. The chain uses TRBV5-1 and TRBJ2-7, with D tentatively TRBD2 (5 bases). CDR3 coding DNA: TGCGCCAGCAGTTTACTAGTTCCGGGGTTTGGCGAGCAGTACTTC. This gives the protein CASSLLVPGFGEQYF.